This T cell receptor (beta chain) was observed in a study of STAT3 mutations in large granular lymphocyte leukemia. Study context: Roughly half of the longitudinally sequenced T-LGLL patients carried detectable canonical activating STAT3 mutations.

V shed 3 bases, J shed 9 bases, and the junction held 4 bases outside the gene matches. The CDR3 contains 13 residues. CDR1 is SEHNR and CDR2 is FQNEAQ in the germline V gene (reference sequence). Comment on this clone: What it binds is unknown.

Findings and limits, study-wide: In T-cell large granular lymphocyte leukemia, about half of patients showed multiple immunodominant subclonotypes.

Measured with immunoSEQ multiplex PCR; TCRdb has only the in-frame clones, and not every one. Of tens of thousands of clones in the sample, approximately 94% were seen once. The chain employs TRBV7-9 and TRBJ2-1, with TRBD2 matching 8 bases. The sequenced sample consisted of peripheral blood mononuclear cells. The sequence derives from a man aged 35 to 55 with T-cell large granular lymphocyte leukemia. Some clones in this sample may be carry-over from other donors' samples. CDR3 DNA: TGTGCCAGCAGCTTCGGGGGGGTAGGTGAGCAGTTCTTC. It encodes CASSFGGVGEQFF.